This TCR beta chain originates from a study of blood T cell repertoires in COVID-19. At the level of the study: There were acute and convalescent COVID-19 samples, and they came from the United States, Italy and Spain. Nucleic acid was either cDNA or gDNA, and it came from T cells, B-cell-depleted T cells, or PBMCs.

Germline values: CDR1 GTSNPN, CDR2 SVGIG (reference sequence). The CDR3 has 13 amino acids. V lost 4 bases to trimming and J lost 1 base, with 9 bases between them. Original analysis: Reference gene primers were amplified, and this amplification served to estimate nucleated cell counts. The method was immunoSEQ multiplex PCR; TCRdb's version includes in-frame clones alone and lacks a portion of them. Clone size and V and J calls were adopted from that table, with D and trimming inferred from the DNA. The table shows fewer than 250,000 clones, with roughly 86% occurring only once. The receptor comes from a woman aged 40 to 50 with acute or convalescent COVID-19. The V call is TRBV30, the J call TRBJ2-3; D remains unclear. Material: peripheral blood. DNA for the CDR3: TGTGCCTGGATGGCGGCTGGCACAGATACGCAGTATTTT. Amino acids: CAWMAAGTDTQYF.